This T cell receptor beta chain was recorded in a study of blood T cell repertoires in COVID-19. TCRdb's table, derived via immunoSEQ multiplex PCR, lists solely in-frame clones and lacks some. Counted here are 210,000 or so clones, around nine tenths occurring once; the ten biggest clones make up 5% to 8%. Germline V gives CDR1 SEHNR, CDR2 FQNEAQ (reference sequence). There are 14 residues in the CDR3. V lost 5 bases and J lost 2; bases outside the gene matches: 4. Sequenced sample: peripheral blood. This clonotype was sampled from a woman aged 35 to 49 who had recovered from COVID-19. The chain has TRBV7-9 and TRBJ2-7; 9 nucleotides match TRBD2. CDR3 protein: CASSEAGGAYEQYF. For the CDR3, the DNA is TGTGCCAGCAGCGAAGCGGGGGGCGCCTACGAGCAGTACTTC.